The 16 T cell receptor beta chains listed next were all sequenced from one sample in a study of blood T cell repertoires in COVID-19 (dated by TCRdb to 2018 to 2021). Library preparation used the immunoSEQ multiplex PCR assay. Sourced from immuneACCESS, this table was stored by TCRdb with only in-frame sequences that have V and J called. A share of the clones is absent; for the studies checked, an unresolved V gene accounts for under half, and the remainder has no known explanation. Recorded for this sample are about 74,000 clones; 88% of them occurred a single time. The ten biggest clones cover approximately 2% of the sample. The source material was peripheral blood. The source of these receptors is a woman of 80 years or more with active or convalescent COVID-19.

This chain links TRBV10-3 with TRBJ1-2; TRBD1 might be the D (6 bases). This CDR3 spans 13 amino acids. Germline CDR1 reads ENHRY; CDR2 reads SYGVKD. Trimming took off 4 bases at V and 8 bases at J, with 14 bases between the two ends. The CDR3 bases are TGTGCCATCAGTGTAAGGACAGAGAGGGGCTACACCTTC. As protein: CAISVRTERGYTF.

The V gene is TRBV6-2 or TRBV6-3, the J gene TRBJ1-1, with a tentative D call TRBD1 (5 bases). The CDR3 is made up of 14 amino acids. Germline V gene data show CDR1 as MNHEY and CDR2 as SVGEGT. The V end was cut by 0 bases, the J end by 3 bases, with 8 bases between. DNA for the CDR3: TGTGCCAGCAGTTACTCGGGGCGTTACACTGAAGCTTTCTTT. Protein: CASSYSGRYTEAFF.

The V call is TRBV5-4, the J call TRBJ1-2; TRBD1 is a possible D gene (6 bases). V lost 4 bases and J 7 bases, leaving 14 bases between the germline ends. The CDR3 sequence is 13 residues long. The germline CDR1 and CDR2 sequences are SGHNT and YYREEE (reference sequence). CDR3 bases: TGTGCCAGCAGCCAACAGGGCCGGGGTGGCTACACCTTC. Protein product: CASSQQGRGGYTF.

The chain links TRBV20-1 to TRBJ1-1; D gene uncertain. CDR1 and CDR2 (germline): DFQATT, SNEGSKA (reference sequence). CDR3 length: 11 amino acids. V lost 1 base to trimming and J lost 11 bases, with 11 bases between them. This chain's CDR3 is CSARVQAGAFF. CDR3 nucleotides: TGCAGTGCTAGAGTCCAGGCTGGGGCTTTCTTT.

The rearrangement uses TRBV6-5 and TRBJ1-1, with D unclear. The germline gives CDR1 MNHEY, CDR2 SVGAGI. The ends were cut back, 4 bases at V and 1 base at J, with 7 bases in the middle. This CDR3 region has 13 residues. The CDR3 DNA reads TGTGCCAGCAGTTCTCCAGGGAACACTGAAGCTTTCTTT. Protein sequence: CASSSPGNTEAFF.

The J gene is TRBJ1-2, the V gene TRBV18; 8 nucleotides agree with TRBD1. CDR1 and CDR2 from the germline V gene are KGHSH and LQKENI. With 6 bases clipped from V and 3 bases from J, the junction kept 9 bases outside the gene matches. This CDR3 is 15 amino acids long. In DNA form, the CDR3 reads TGTGCCAGCTCCCCAGAGGACAGGGCGGACTATGGCTACACCTTC. Its protein is CASSPEDRADYGYTF. Variable domain in full (rest from reference TRBV18 and TRBJ1-2): NAGVMQNPRHLVRRRGQEARLRCSPMKGHSHVYWYRQLPEEGLKFMVYLQKENIIDESGMPKERFSAEFPKEGPSILRIQQVVRGDSAAYFCASSPEDRADYGYTFGSGTRLTVV.

This clone was seen only once. This rearrangement joins TRBV5-4 to TRBJ1-4; possible D gene TRBD1, 5 bases. V was clipped by 4 bases and J by 5 bases, with 15 bases between them. The CDR3 consists of 15 residues. Germline CDR1 is SGHNT and CDR2 is YYREEE (reference sequence). CDR3 DNA sequence: TGTGCCAGCAGCAGCCAAGACAGCCTCAATGAAAAACTGTTTTTT. Translating gives CASSSQDSLNEKLFF.

CDR3 sequence: CASSLHGGGQETQYF. The CDR3 nucleotides are TGTGCCAGCAGCTTGCACGGGGGGGGCCAAGAGACCCAGTACTTC. V is TRBV5-4 and J is TRBJ2-5; 8 nucleotides agree with TRBD2. This CDR3 has 15 residues. Germline-derived CDR1 and CDR2 are SGHNT and YYREEE (reference sequence). V shed 1 base, J shed 1 base, and the junction held 3 bases outside the gene matches.

The CDR3 DNA reads as TGTGCCAGCAGCTTGGTTGACAGGGGGAACACTGAAGCTTTCTTT. Protein: CASSLVDRGNTEAFF. The chain has TRBV5-4 and TRBJ1-1; 8 nucleotides line up with TRBD1. The CDR3 runs 15 residues. Germline V CDR1 and CDR2: SGHNT, YYREEE (reference sequence). With 0 bases clipped from V and 1 base from J, the junction kept 2 bases outside the gene matches.

This chain uses TRBV27 with TRBJ1-2; the D is unclear. Per germline, CDR1 MNHEY and CDR2 SMNVEV (reference sequence). Trimming left V 5 bases short and J 2 bases short, with 6 bases between. CDR3 size: 12 residues. For the CDR3, the DNA is TGTGCCAGCAGTACCTACAACTATGGCTACACCTTC. It yields the protein CASSTYNYGYTF.

This rearrangement joins TRBV2 to TRBJ1-3; D uncertain. CDR1 SNHLY and CDR2 FYNNEI come from the germline V gene. The V and J ends lost 2 bases and 4 bases respectively, with 9 bases between them. The CDR3 spans 14 residues. This CDR3 reads CASSESRGGNTIYF. CDR3 coding DNA: TGTGCCAGCAGTGAATCGAGAGGAGGAAACACCATATATTTT. Complete variable domain (other parts from reference TRBV2 and TRBJ1-3): EPEVTQTPSHQVTQMGQEVILRCVPISNHLYFYWYRQILGQKVEFLVSFYNNEISEKSEIFDDQFSVERPDGSNFTLKIRSTKLEDSAMYFCASSESRGGNTIYFGEGSWLTVV.

The chain employs TRBV11-3 and TRBJ2-7; 12 nucleotides agree with TRBD2. From germline, CDR1 is SGHNT and CDR2 YENEEA. This CDR3 has 14 residues. Losses at the gene ends were 6 bases for V and 3 bases for J; bases not matched to a gene: 3. The CDR3 DNA reads as TGTGCCAGCAGACAGACTAGCGGGAGCTACGAGCAGTACTTC. This translates into CASRQTSGSYEQYF.

V and J are TRBV18 and TRBJ2-6, with D perhaps matching TRBD2 (5 bases). The CDR3 is made up of 17 amino acids. The germline gives CDR1 KGHSH, CDR2 LQKENI. The V and J ends lost 4 bases and 2 bases respectively, with 15 bases between them. The chain's CDR3 is CASSLDPGKAGANVLTF. The CDR3 nucleotides are TGTGCCAGCTCACTAGACCCGGGAAAGGCTGGGGCCAACGTCCTGACTTTC.

The count of this clone is one. The CDR3 region has the DNA TGTGCCAGCAGCCGCCGGAGGGTCACAGATACGCAGTATTTT. Translating it yields CASSRRRVTDTQYF. The chain employs TRBV7-2 and TRBJ2-3; TRBD2 is a possible D gene (6 bases). The germline V gene has CDR1 SGHTA and CDR2 FQGNSA. Trimming took off 5 bases at V and 2 bases at J, with 11 bases between the two ends. The CDR3 runs 14 residues.

A few counts support this clone. V usage is TRBV6-5 and J usage is TRBJ1-5; D uncertain. V was shortened by 6 bases and J by 6 bases, with 9 bases between the two germline ends. The CDR3 extends over 12 amino acids. Germline values: CDR1 MNHEY, CDR2 SVGAGI. This CDR3 reads CASRVIGQPQHF. The CDR3 nucleotides read TGTGCCAGCAGAGTCATCGGTCAGCCCCAGCATTTT.

This clone was recorded only once. This chain links TRBV6-5 with TRBJ1-2; D gene unclear. This CDR3 contains 12 residues. CDR1 and CDR2 (germline): MNHEY, SVGAGI. V lost 8 bases and J 0 bases, leaving 7 bases between the germline ends. CDR3 nucleotides: TGTGCCAGCTCTTCCTCTAACTATGGCTACACCTTC. It codes for CASSSSNYGYTF.